This TCR beta chain originates from a study of identical twins. The study's findings and limits: Those out-of-frame alpha sequences shared by twins showed an excess of low generation probability.

The cDNA had a unique molecular identifier and a template-switch universal primer site. Using its own MiXCR run on the 5' RACE reads, TCRdb lists one record per CDR3 protein. Among 250,000 to 300,000 distinct CDR3 sequences listed, roughly 9% were seen once. This clonotype was observed a handful of times. Its antigen is as yet unknown. The CDR3 consists of 14 residues. Germline trimming cut 10 bases from V and 4 bases from J; bases unmatched to any gene: 12. In germline, CDR1 is ENHRY, CDR2 SYGVKD. This sample was shared with a second study, whose subject was yellow fever vaccine responses in identical twins.

V and J are TRBV10-3 and TRBJ2-7, with 8 nucleotides matching TRBD2. The sample comprised CD8+ T cells sorted from blood. This clonotype was sampled from a woman aged 18 to 35 in good health. CDR3 bases: TGTGCCACCGGGTCCGGGGGGGCTGGGTACGAGCAGTACTTC. This codes for CATGSGGAGYEQYF.